The clone carrying this T cell receptor beta chain was seen more than once but under ten times. Regarding time point: peripheral blood 6 weeks after treatment start. This record belongs to a study of PD-L1 blockade in urothelial cancer. Some clones are missing from TCRdb's copy, which holds only in-frame ones; the method was immunoSEQ multiplex PCR. Of roughly 100,000 clones in the sample, 75% to 90% were seen once. The sequencing used PBMCs, collected around atezolizumab (anti-PD-L1) treatment. This clonotype was obtained from a man between 65 and 85 years old with urothelial cancer.

CDR3 sequence (DNA): TGTGCCAGCAGCTTGAGGACAGGGGGTTCACCCCTCCACTTT. Residues: CASSLRTGGSPLHF. V gene TRBV6-4 combines with J gene TRBJ1-6, with 10 bases matching TRBD1. CDR3 length equals 14 residues. J was trimmed by 9 bases and V by 6 bases; bases with no gene match: 5. Germline values: CDR1 MRHNA, CDR2 SNTAGT.